These 32 T cell receptor beta chains were sequenced from one sample in a study of blood T cell repertoires in COVID-19. Generated by immunoSEQ multiplex PCR, the TCRdb table keeps only in-frame clones and is missing some. The sample includes just over 650,000 clones, about 90% seen only once; the top ten take approximately 0.3%. The material sequenced was peripheral blood. Receptors originate from a woman aged 18-29 years with acute or convalescent COVID-19.

V usage is TRBV3-1 (or the pseudogene TRBV3-2) and J usage is TRBJ1-2, with a tentative D call TRBD1 (5 bases). V was clipped by 0 bases and J by 0 bases, with 14 bases between them. Germline values: CDR1 LGHDT, CDR2 YNNKEL (reference sequence). CDR3 length: 17 residues. The CDR3, as DNA: TGTGCCAGCAGCCAAGATTTGGACACGAACACTAACTATGGCTACACCTTC. Residues: CASSQDLDTNTNYGYTF.

The chain carries TRBV7-7 and TRBJ2-2, with D perhaps matching TRBD1 (5 bases). V was shortened by 5 bases and J by 4 bases, with 20 bases between the two germline ends. This CDR3 is 17 amino acids long. Germline CDR1 SSHAT, CDR2 FNYEAQ (reference sequence). This CDR3 is CASSPLGPTQGTGELFF. CDR3 in DNA: TGTGCCAGCAGCCCATTGGGCCCAACTCAGGGCACCGGGGAGCTGTTTTTT.

This rearrangement joins TRBV29-1 to TRBJ2-2; D ambiguous. Germline V gives CDR1 SQVTM, CDR2 ANQGSEA. The CDR3 spans 12 residues. V was shortened by 8 bases and J by 4 bases, with 11 bases between the two germline ends. DNA of the CDR3: TGCAGCTTATCGTCGGGCACCGGGGAGCTGTTTTTT. Translation gives CSLSSGTGELFF.

The chain couples TRBV19 to TRBJ1-2; perhaps TRBD1 as D (5 bases). CDR1 and CDR2 (germline): LNHDA, SQIVND (reference sequence). The CDR3 length is 15 residues. V was clipped by 3 bases and J by 5 bases, with 16 bases between them. DNA of the CDR3: TGTGCCAGTAGTATGTACACAGGACCCCGTTATGGCTACACCTTC. Residues: CASSMYTGPRYGYTF.

V usage is TRBV9 and J usage is TRBJ2-2; unclear D gene. V was cut by 0 bases and J by 2 bases, with 11 bases left in between. The CDR3 runs to 16 residues. The V gene's germline CDR1 is SGDLS and CDR2 YYNGEE. CDR3 in DNA: TGTGCCAGCAGCGTAGAGTGGGCACCCAACACCGGGGAGCTGTTTTTT. Translated, it gives CASSVEWAPNTGELFF.

The chain combines TRBV6-1 with TRBJ1-2, with TRBD1 matching 7 bases. Trimming cost V 0 bases and J 6 bases; bases outside gene matches: 22. The length of the CDR3 is 20 residues. The germline CDR1 and CDR2 sequences are MNHNS and SASEGT. The CDR3 protein is CASSEALPFTPKTGEDGYTF. DNA of the CDR3: TGTGCCAGCAGTGAAGCGCTTCCATTCACACCCAAAACAGGGGAGGATGGCTACACCTTC.

V gene TRBV30 combines with J gene TRBJ1-1, with 10 bases fitting TRBD1. J was trimmed by 7 bases and V by 4 bases; bases with no gene match: 12. The CDR3 has 15 amino acids. The germline gives CDR1 GTSNPN, CDR2 SVGIG (reference sequence). CDR3 amino acids: CAWILTGTGVGEAFF. DNA of the CDR3: TGTGCCTGGATTCTGACGGGGACAGGGGTTGGTGAAGCTTTCTTT.

The chain carries TRBV2 and TRBJ1-1; unclear D gene. Germline CDR1 and CDR2: SNHLY and FYNNEI. The V and J ends lost 3 bases and 5 bases respectively, with 7 bases between them. The CDR3 runs 12 residues. The CDR3 is CASSEGVTEAFF. The CDR3, as DNA: TGTGCCAGCAGTGAGGGAGTGACTGAAGCTTTCTTT.

The V call is TRBV4-3, the J call TRBJ2-7, with 8 positions matching TRBD2. Trimming cost V 4 bases and J 2 bases; bases outside gene matches: 7. CDR1 and CDR2 from the germline V gene are LGHNA and YSLEER. The CDR3 is 15 amino acids. In nucleotides, the CDR3 is TGCGCCAGCAGCCTAGACGGGGGGGTTCCCTACGAGCAGTACTTC. Translation: CASSLDGGVPYEQYF.

The V gene is TRBV5-1, the J gene TRBJ2-1; tentative D call: TRBD2 (5 bases). The V and J ends lost 0 bases and 9 bases respectively, with 16 bases between them. The length of the CDR3 is 15 residues. Looked up from germline, CDR1 is SGHRS and CDR2 is YFSETQ. The CDR3 DNA is TGCGCCAGCAGCTTGGGAGTGGGCCCAGGAGGTGAGCAGTTCTTC. Protein: CASSLGVGPGGEQFF.

V is TRBV2 and J is TRBJ1-1; 8 bases line up with TRBD1. V shed 3 bases and J 5 bases; nucleotides not matched to a gene: 8. CDR3 length: 15 amino acids. The V gene's germline CDR1 is SNHLY and CDR2 FYNNEI. The CDR3 spells CASSEEDRVGTEAFF. The CDR3 DNA follows: TGTGCCAGCAGTGAGGAGGACAGGGTAGGAACTGAAGCTTTCTTT.

The chain joins TRBV4-2 to TRBJ2-6, with TRBD1 identical over 8 bases. The V gene end was trimmed by 3 bases and the J gene end by 4 bases; junction bases not matched to a gene: 11. Looked up from germline, CDR1 is LGHNA and CDR2 is YNFKEQ. The CDR3 runs 18 residues. The CDR3 bases are TGTGCCAGCAGCCACGTGGACAGGGTTCTCGCCGGGGCCAACGTCCTGACTTTC. It is translated as CASSHVDRVLAGANVLTF.

The chain recombines TRBV7-3 with TRBJ1-6; D is uncertain. The V gene's germline CDR1 is SGHTA and CDR2 FQGTGA. The CDR3 sequence is 15 residues long. Trimming removed 1 base from V and 5 bases from J, with 9 bases in between. CDR3 sequence: CASSLNPGHNSPLHF. The CDR3 nucleotides are TGTGCCAGCAGCTTAAACCCAGGCCATAATTCACCCCTCCACTTT.

This clone was picked up one time. The genes are TRBV12-5 and TRBJ1-5; D uncertain. In germline, CDR1 is LGHNT, CDR2 FRNRAP. V lost 0 bases and J lost 4, with 25 bases in between. This CDR3 spans 20 amino acids. CDR3 region: CASGLVLGGPQGKRNQPQHF. The CDR3 DNA sequence: TGTGCTAGTGGTTTGGTATTGGGAGGGCCCCAAGGTAAAAGAAATCAGCCCCAGCATTTT.

The V gene is TRBV6-2 or TRBV6-3, the J gene TRBJ2-2; 11 nucleotides align to TRBD2. The CDR3 runs to 18 residues. J gave up 1 base and V 0 bases, and 4 bases lay outside the gene matches. Germline V gene sequence: CDR1 MNHEY, CDR2 SVGEGT. For the CDR3, the DNA is TGTGCCAGCAGTTACTCAACTAGCGGGGGCCAGAACACCGGGGAGCTGTTTTTT. It yields the protein CASSYSTSGGQNTGELFF.

The chain couples TRBV6-4 to TRBJ2-2; 8 bases are a match to TRBD2. Germline-derived CDR1 and CDR2 are MRHNA and SNTAGT. The CDR3 has 16 residues. V shed 2 bases, J shed 3 bases, and the junction held 5 bases outside the gene matches. The CDR3 DNA sequence: TGTGCCAGCAGTGACACATTGACTAGCGACACCGGGGAGCTGTTTTTT. It yields the protein CASSDTLTSDTGELFF.

The V gene is TRBV9, the J gene TRBJ2-7; the match to TRBD1 covers 9 bases. Trimming took 3 bases from V and 2 from J; bases not matched to a gene: 6. This CDR3 has 15 residues. CDR1 SGDLS and CDR2 YYNGEE come from the germline V gene. CDR3 residues: CASSGQDRGPYEQYF. Written as DNA, the CDR3 is TGTGCCAGCAGCGGCCAGGACAGGGGCCCCTACGAGCAGTACTTC.

V usage is TRBV21-1 and J usage is TRBJ2-2; the table's D call of TRBD1 was not tested on the DNA. TRBV21-1 is shown as a pseudogene. This CDR3 has 15 residues. This chain's CDR3 is CASSPDRTNTGELFF. CDR3 nucleotides: TGTGCCAGCAGCCCCGACAGGACGAACACCGGGGAGCTGTTTTTT.

The rearrangement uses TRBV12-5 and TRBJ1-2, with 9 bases fitting TRBD1. Looked up from germline, CDR1 is LGHNT and CDR2 is FRNRAP. CDR3 size: 20 residues. J lost 5 bases, V lost 0 bases, and 19 bases had no gene match. CDR3 protein: CASGLVQRDREGRGFYGYTF. CDR3 DNA sequence: TGTGCTAGTGGTTTGGTACAGAGGGACAGGGAGGGGAGAGGGTTTTATGGCTACACCTTC.

The chain carries TRBV29-1 and TRBJ2-3; possibly TRBD1 for D (6 bases). The length of the CDR3 is 14 residues. V was pared by 3 bases and J by 2 bases, with 12 bases between. Germline CDR1 reads SQVTM; CDR2 reads ANQGSEA. The CDR3 bases are TGCAGCGTTGAGGGGGCAGTAATCACAGATACGCAGTATTTT. It encodes CSVEGAVITDTQYF.

The rearrangement uses TRBV5-1 and TRBJ2-3; perhaps TRBD1 as D (6 bases). This CDR3 has 16 amino acids. V was trimmed by 4 bases and J by 4 bases, leaving 19 bases between them. The V gene's germline CDR1 is SGHRS and CDR2 YFSETQ. The CDR3 sequence is CASSPIQGSLADTQYF. CDR3 DNA sequence: TGCGCCAGCAGCCCTATACAGGGTTCGTTGGCAGATACGCAGTATTTT.

J is TRBJ2-7 and V is TRBV11-2, with D maybe TRBD1 (6 bases). Germline V gene data show CDR1 as SGHAT and CDR2 as FQNNGV. V was clipped by 1 base and J by 5 bases, with 15 bases between them. The CDR3 length is 15 residues. The CDR3 sequence is CASSLGVGGIHEQYF. CDR3 sequence (DNA): TGTGCCAGCAGCTTAGGGGTAGGGGGTATACACGAGCAGTACTTC. Using reference TRBV11-2 and TRBJ2-7 for the parts outside the CDR3, the full variable domain is EAGVAQSPRYKIIEKRQSVAFWCNPISGHATLYWYQQILGQGPKLLIQFQNNGVVDDSQLPKDRFSAERLKGVDSTLKIQPAKLEDSAVYLCASSLGVGGIHEQYFGPGTRLTVT.

The table lists this clone with a count of one. This rearrangement joins TRBV7-8 to TRBJ1-1; D call uncertain. The CDR3 loop spans 16 amino acids. Germline-derived CDR1 and CDR2 are SGHVS and FQNEAQ. V was trimmed by 1 base and J by 3 bases, leaving 15 bases between them. The CDR3 sequence: CASSLDARVRDTEAFF. CDR3 DNA sequence: TGTGCCAGCAGCTTAGACGCTCGGGTGAGGGACACTGAAGCTTTCTTT.

The chain joins TRBV24-1 to TRBJ1-1; TRBD1 might be the D (6 bases). Per germline, CDR1 KGHDR and CDR2 SFDVKD. V dropped 4 bases and J dropped 6 bases, with 8 bases sitting between them. The CDR3 contains 12 residues. The chain's CDR3 is CATSEQGAEAFF. The CDR3 bases are TGTGCCACCAGTGAACAGGGCGCTGAAGCTTTCTTT.

V and J are TRBV5-6 and TRBJ1-1, with a tentative D call TRBD1 (5 bases). Germline CDR1 and CDR2: SGHDT and YYEEEE. CDR3 length equals 14 residues. The germline V and J ends were trimmed by 2 bases and 3 bases, with 11 bases remaining between them. The CDR3 loop reads CASSFVTRDTEAFF. The CDR3 coding sequence is TGTGCCAGCAGCTTCGTCACCAGGGACACTGAAGCTTTCTTT.

This clone was counted between two and nine times. The chain couples TRBV6-1 to TRBJ1-6; 9 bases are shared with TRBD1. Germline CDR1 is MNHNS and CDR2 is SASEGT. The CDR3 consists of 15 residues. With V trimmed by 3 bases and J by 6 bases, 3 bases remained unmatched. The CDR3: CASSEATGGNSPLHF. As DNA, the CDR3 is TGTGCCAGCAGTGAGGCGACAGGGGGTAATTCACCCCTCCACTTT.

This clone came up once. This chain joins TRBV27 and TRBJ2-5, with 7 bases fitting TRBD1. Germline V gene data show CDR1 as MNHEY and CDR2 as SMNVEV (reference sequence). The CDR3 is made up of 16 amino acids. V dropped 0 bases and J dropped 6; count of bases not matched to a gene: 10. CDR3 DNA: TGTGCCAGCAGTTTATCAGGGGGCAAAGGGGAGAAGACCCAGTACTTC. It yields the protein CASSLSGGKGEKTQYF.

The V call is TRBV5-1, the J call TRBJ1-4, with D possibly TRBD1 on 5 matching bases. The CDR3 is 15 amino acids. Trimming pared 0 bases from V and 1 base from J, leaving 7 bases between. Per the germline V gene, CDR1 is SGHRS and CDR2 is YFSETQ. In nucleotides, the CDR3 is TGCGCCAGCAGCTTGGGACAGCGAACTAATGAAAAACTGTTTTTT. This translates into CASSLGQRTNEKLFF. Drawing the rest from reference TRBV5-1 and TRBJ1-4, the complete variable domain is KAGVTQTPRYLIKTRGQQVTLSCSPISGHRSVSWYQQTPGQGLQFLFEYFSETQRNKGNFPGRFSGRQFSNSRSEMNVSTLELGDSALYLCASSLGQRTNEKLFFGSGTQLSVL.

CDR3 sequence reads: CASTLTGGKTGNTIYF. As DNA, the CDR3 is TGTGCCAGCACCCTGACAGGGGGAAAAACTGGAAACACCATATATTTT. The chain recombines TRBV7-9 with TRBJ1-3; 9 positions match TRBD1. The CDR3 is 16 residues long. The V segment lost 7 bases and the J segment 2 bases; nucleotides outside the gene matches: 9. In germline, CDR1 is SEHNR, CDR2 FQNEAQ (reference sequence).

The genes are TRBV5-1 and TRBJ1-1; D gene ambiguous. Germline V gene sequence: CDR1 SGHRS, CDR2 YFSETQ. Trimming took 4 bases from V and 7 from J, leaving 20 bases between them. CDR3 length: 15 residues. The CDR3 is CASSRTGLGSFEAFF. CDR3 coding DNA: TGCGCCAGCAGCCGTACCGGGTTGGGTTCCTTTGAAGCTTTCTTT.

The rearrangement uses TRBV19 and TRBJ1-2; no firm D call. The length of the CDR3 is 13 residues. The V end was cut by 3 bases, the J end by 7 bases, with 12 bases between. Germline CDR1 and CDR2: LNHDA and SQIVND (reference sequence). CDR3 residues: CASSMVGGLGYTF. As DNA, the CDR3 is TGTGCCAGTAGTATGGTTGGAGGTCTTGGCTACACCTTC.

The chain has TRBV7-9 and TRBJ1-1; D may be TRBD1 (6 bases). The germline V gene has CDR1 SEHNR and CDR2 FQNEAQ (reference sequence). With 5 bases removed from V and 0 bases from J, the gap between germline ends came to 13 bases. There are 15 residues in the CDR3. The CDR3 protein is CASSSDRRLNTEAFF. For the CDR3, the DNA is TGTGCCAGCAGCAGTGACAGGCGGTTGAACACTGAAGCTTTCTTT.